The source of this T cell receptor (beta chain) is a study of T cell responses to AZD1222 COVID-19 vaccine. Study-wide background: Investigators merged groups given second doses at roughly 4 or roughly 12 weeks.

CDR1 is SGHNT and CDR2 is YENEEA in the germline V gene. This CDR3 comprises 16 residues. The J segment lost 2 bases and the V segment lost 5 bases, leaving 11 bases of the junction unmatched. TCRdb's table, derived via immunoSEQ multiplex PCR, lists solely in-frame clones and lacks some. The repertoire holds tens of thousands of clones, 84% seen once, with over 8% in the top ten. The study, taken as a whole, reports: Reportedly, close to half of spike-specific TCRs are directed against unmutated variant regions. Repertoire sampling was restricted to post-peak T cell response timepoints.

Points on this clone: No antigen is known for it.

The chain recombines TRBV11-3 with TRBJ1-2; 7 nucleotides line up with TRBD1. This receptor was obtained from an adult in good health. The starting material was peripheral blood, obtained on day 0 of AZD1222 vaccination. The CDR3 protein is CASSPPRTGSNYGYTF. The CDR3 DNA sequence: TGTGCCAGCAGCCCACCCCGGACAGGTTCAAACTATGGCTACACCTTC.